The 24 T cell receptor beta chains below come from one sample, sequenced in a study of T cell responses to AZD1222 COVID-19 vaccine (dated by TCRdb to the early 2020s). The method behind the library was the immunoSEQ multiplex PCR assay. TCRdb limited this immuneACCESS table to in-frame rearrangements with V and J called. A share of clones is missing; checked studies link under half to unresolved V genes, and the rest is unexplained. The sample table records some 130,000 clones; 70% to 90% of these occur just once. The ten largest make up about 2% of the sample. This sample's time point label indicates: baseline before first vaccination. Sequences were derived from peripheral blood, sampled on day 0 of AZD1222 vaccination. The receptors were gathered from an adult in good health.

The V gene is TRBV7-9, the J gene TRBJ1-1, with D possibly TRBD1 on 6 matching bases. V lost 4 bases to trimming and J lost 6 bases, with 15 bases between them. The CDR3 sequence is 14 residues long. Germline-derived CDR1 and CDR2 are SEHNR and FQNEAQ (reference sequence). CDR3 sequence: CASSSTGAAAEAFF. DNA of the CDR3: TGTGCCAGCAGCTCCACGGGGGCAGCCGCTGAAGCTTTCTTT.

This chain joins TRBV13 and TRBJ2-2; possible D gene TRBD1, 5 bases. Looked up from germline, CDR1 is PRHDT and CDR2 is FYEKMQ (reference sequence). The CDR3 sequence is 18 residues long. V was trimmed by 0 bases and J by 0 bases, leaving 14 bases between them. This CDR3 reads CASSLGEFRVANTGELFF. The CDR3 DNA reads TGTGCCAGCAGCTTAGGCGAATTCAGGGTCGCGAACACCGGGGAGCTGTTTTTT.

The table lists this clone with a count of one. The rearrangement uses TRBV7-2 and TRBJ1-6; no reliable D call. Trimming removed 1 base from V and 0 bases from J, with 13 bases in between. Looked up from germline, CDR1 is SGHTA and CDR2 is FQGNSA. CDR3 length: 18 amino acids. Here the CDR3 reads CASSLDPVRSSYNSPLHF. The DNA for the CDR3 is TGTGCCAGCAGCTTAGATCCGGTTCGGAGCTCCTATAATTCACCCCTCCACTTT. The full variable domain, rest sourced from reference TRBV7-2 and TRBJ1-6, is GAGVSQSPSNKVTEKGKDVELRCDPISGHTALYWYRQSLGQGLEFLIYFQGNSAPDKSGLPSDRFSAERTGGSVSTLTIQRTQQEDSAVYLCASSLDPVRSSYNSPLHFGNGTRLTVT.

The chain uses TRBV29-1 and TRBJ1-1; possibly TRBD1 for D (6 bases). The CDR3 is 14 residues long. Germline-derived CDR1 and CDR2 are SQVTM and ANQGSEA. V was trimmed by 4 bases and J by 1 base, leaving 13 bases between them. The CDR3 loop is CSVAGGIGNTEAFF. CDR3 DNA sequence: TGCAGCGTTGCGGGGGGCATAGGGAACACTGAAGCTTTCTTT.

The gene calls are TRBV24-1 and TRBJ2-1; 11 bases line up with TRBD2. Trimming at V came to 3 bases and at J to 0 bases, leaving 3 bases not matched to a gene. This CDR3 is built from 17 residues. Germline V gene sequence: CDR1 KGHDR, CDR2 SFDVKD. DNA of the CDR3: TGTGCCACCAGTGATAATAGCGGGAGGGCCTCCTACAATGAGCAGTTCTTC. This codes for CATSDNSGRASYNEQFF.

The chain employs TRBV18 and TRBJ2-1, with D maybe TRBD1 (5 bases). This CDR3 has 12 amino acids. CDR1 KGHSH and CDR2 LQKENI come from the germline V gene. V lost 0 bases, J lost 15 bases, and 12 bases lay in between. The DNA of the CDR3 is TGTGCCAGCTCACCACCGGATACAGGTCTGTTCTTC. Translating gives CASSPPDTGLFF.

The chain couples TRBV7-2 to TRBJ1-1, with 7 bases that match TRBD1. V trimming: 4 bases; J trimming: 2 bases; junction bases outside the gene matches: 4. CDR1 SGHTA and CDR2 FQGNSA come from the germline V gene. CDR3 length: 14 amino acids. The CDR3 sequence: CASSWNRGNTEAFF. For the CDR3, the DNA is TGTGCCAGCAGCTGGAACAGGGGTAACACTGAAGCTTTCTTT.

In this sample, this clone turned up a few times. This chain uses TRBV4-2 with TRBJ1-4; D is unresolved. Between the trimmed V and J ends, which lost 2 bases and 0 bases, there was a span of 13 bases. The CDR3 sequence is 17 residues long. CDR1 is LGHNA, CDR2 YNFKEQ, per germline. The CDR3 nucleotides read TGTGCCAGCAGCCAATATTACGACCGTGCAACTAATGAAAAACTGTTTTTT. This codes for CASSQYYDRATNEKLFF.

The chain carries TRBV5-1 and TRBJ1-3; no definite D call. V was trimmed by 0 bases and J by 4 bases, leaving 8 bases between them. Germline V gives CDR1 SGHRS, CDR2 YFSETQ. The CDR3 consists of 14 residues. The CDR3 nucleotides are TGCGCCAGCAGCTTGGGGCAGATCGGAAACACCATATATTTT. Its translation: CASSLGQIGNTIYF.

This clone appeared a single time. The genes are TRBV4-3 and TRBJ2-7, with D possibly TRBD2 on 6 matching bases. This CDR3 is built from 15 residues. V was clipped by 1 base and J by 5 bases, with 15 bases between them. CDR1 is LGHNA and CDR2 is YSLEER in the germline V gene. CDR3 in amino acids: CASSQGEVNINEQYF. The DNA of the CDR3 is TGCGCCAGCAGCCAAGGGGAGGTGAATATTAACGAGCAGTACTTC.

V gene TRBV7-2 combines with J gene TRBJ1-2, with D possibly being TRBD1 (6 bases). CDR1 is SGHTA and CDR2 is FQGNSA in the germline V gene. The CDR3 extends over 14 amino acids. Trimming took 1 base from V and 5 from J, leaving 11 bases between them. In DNA, the CDR3 is TGTGCCAGCAGCTTAGACAGGGCCGGGTATGGCTACACCTTC. It is translated as CASSLDRAGYGYTF.

The chain links TRBV6-5 to TRBJ1-1; the match to TRBD1 covers 7 bases. V was pared by 6 bases and J by 0 bases, with 7 bases of the junction left unmatched. CDR1 is MNHEY and CDR2 is SVGAGI in the germline V gene. The CDR3 runs 15 residues. In DNA, the CDR3 is TGTGCCAGCAGGGGACAGATCGGCATGAACACTGAAGCTTTCTTT. This gives the protein CASRGQIGMNTEAFF.

This rearrangement joins TRBV6-4 to TRBJ2-3, with a tentative D call TRBD1 (7 bases). V was pared by 2 bases and J by 4 bases, with 10 bases between. This CDR3 has 14 amino acids. CDR1 is MRHNA and CDR2 is SNTAGT in the germline V gene. Here the CDR3 reads CASSDTGEADTQYF. CDR3 DNA: TGTGCCAGCAGTGACACAGGGGAGGCAGATACGCAGTATTTT.

This chain connects TRBV10-3 to TRBJ1-1; TRBD1 is a possible D gene (6 bases). From germline, CDR1 is ENHRY and CDR2 SYGVKD. The CDR3 covers 14 residues. The germline V and J ends were trimmed by 0 bases and 11 bases, with 16 bases remaining between them. CDR3 loop: CAISESGGASMAFF. In DNA, the CDR3 is TGTGCCATCAGTGAGTCTGGGGGGGCGAGTATGGCTTTCTTT.

V usage is TRBV6-5 and J usage is TRBJ2-2; TRBD1 might be the D (6 bases). This CDR3 region has 13 residues. The germline V and J ends were trimmed by 6 bases and 6 bases, with 11 bases remaining between them. The germline gives CDR1 MNHEY, CDR2 SVGAGI. CDR3 protein: CASRQGPAGELFF. The CDR3 nucleotides are TGTGCCAGCAGACAGGGACCCGCCGGGGAGCTGTTTTTT.

The chain is built from TRBV6-5 and TRBJ2-1; D is perhaps TRBD2 (6 bases). The CDR3 totals 15 residues. The V gene's germline CDR1 is MNHEY and CDR2 SVGAGI. V dropped 2 bases and J dropped 6 bases, with 14 bases sitting between them. The CDR3 loop is CASSYDVGLTNEQFF. CDR3 bases: TGTGCCAGCAGTTACGATGTGGGACTCACCAATGAGCAGTTCTTC.

The rearrangement uses TRBV3-1 (or the pseudogene TRBV3-2) and TRBJ2-7; 9 bases fit TRBD1. This CDR3 region has 16 residues. Germline V gives CDR1 LGHDT, CDR2 YNNKEL (reference sequence). V shed 4 bases and J 6 bases; nucleotides not matched to a gene: 13. The CDR3 region is CASSRIPGTGSGEQYF. CDR3 bases: TGTGCCAGCAGCCGAATCCCGGGGACAGGGTCAGGCGAGCAGTACTTC.

This chain joins TRBV19 and TRBJ2-1; 10 bases fit TRBD2. The V segment lost 5 bases and the J segment 8 bases; nucleotides outside the gene matches: 18. CDR3 length: 18 residues. Per germline, CDR1 LNHDA and CDR2 SQIVND (reference sequence). The CDR3 protein is CASSGMGGAGGPIYEQFF. The CDR3 DNA sequence: TGTGCCAGTAGTGGAATGGGCGGAGCGGGGGGGCCCATATATGAGCAGTTCTTC.

This sequence joins TRBV5-4 and TRBJ2-1; 7 nucleotides align to TRBD2. Unmatched junction bases numbered 6, after V lost 1 base and J lost 5 bases. Germline CDR1 is SGHNT and CDR2 is YYREEE (reference sequence). CDR3 length: 15 residues. The CDR3 region is CASSLKRDADNEQFF. CDR3 DNA: TGTGCCAGCAGCTTGAAGCGGGACGCCGACAATGAGCAGTTCTTC.

This chain joins TRBV4-2 and TRBJ1-5; D remains unclear. V was trimmed by 2 bases and J by 8 bases, leaving 10 bases between them. This CDR3 region has 13 residues. The germline V gene has CDR1 LGHNA and CDR2 YNFKEQ. The DNA for the CDR3 is TGTGCCAGCAGCCAAATAGAAGCGGAGCCCCAGCATTTT. Translating it yields CASSQIEAEPQHF.

The DNA for the CDR3 is TGTGCCAGTAGTTGGACAGACAGAGAGTTCGGCTACACCTTC. Translation: CASSWTDREFGYTF. The chain uses TRBV19 and TRBJ1-2, with D possibly TRBD1 on 6 matching bases. The CDR3 is made up of 14 amino acids. V was clipped by 5 bases and J by 8 bases, with 18 bases between them. From germline, CDR1 is LNHDA and CDR2 SQIVND (reference sequence).

This rearrangement joins TRBV6-5 to TRBJ2-4; 8 nucleotides agree with TRBD1. The CDR3 loop spans 15 amino acids. J lost 2 bases, V lost 6 bases, and 6 bases had no gene match. The germline gives CDR1 MNHEY, CDR2 SVGAGI. CDR3 region: CASRDRALSKNIQYF. The CDR3 DNA is TGTGCCAGCAGGGACAGGGCCCTCTCCAAAAACATTCAGTACTTC.

The rearrangement joins TRBV7-9 to TRBJ1-1; tentatively, D is TRBD1 (6 bases). CDR1 SEHNR and CDR2 FQNEAQ come from the germline V gene (reference sequence). Between the trimmed V and J ends, which lost 6 bases and 2 bases, there was a span of 22 bases. There are 17 residues in the CDR3. The CDR3 nucleotides are TGTGCCAGCAGAGGAAACCGGGACAAATCGTTAAACACTGAAGCTTTCTTT. This codes for CASRGNRDKSLNTEAFF.

V usage is TRBV6-5 and J usage is TRBJ2-1; no reliable D call. Looked up from germline, CDR1 is MNHEY and CDR2 is SVGAGI. The ends were cut back, 4 bases at V and 2 bases at J, with 3 bases in the middle. CDR3 length equals 12 residues. The CDR3 sequence: CASSSTYNEQFF. CDR3 sequence (DNA): TGTGCCAGCAGTTCCACCTACAATGAGCAGTTCTTC.